These 23 T cell receptor beta chains share one sample of origin, sequenced in a study of beta chain features in type 1 diabetes. Study conclusions and caveats: Type 1 diabetes patients had moderately but significantly shorter TCRB CDR3s in all four CD4+ subsets.

The entirety of the isolated RNA underwent reverse transcription, so expressed TCRB transcripts were sequenced. The repertoire was sequenced with immunoSEQ multiplex PCR; TCRdb's copy has only in-frame clones and lacks some. The sample shows about 230,000 clones, 16% of them seen only once. What these receptors recognize is not known. Material: naive CD4+ T cells from blood. The receptor set was obtained from a man under 40 with type 1 diabetes.

The rearrangement links TRBV21-1 to TRBJ2-4; TRBD2 is the table's D call, not checked against the DNA. TRBV21-1 is annotated as a pseudogene. The CDR3 loop spans 17 amino acids. DNA of the CDR3: TGTGCCAGCAGCAAATATAGCCTGGAGAAGGCCAAAAACATTCAGTACTTC. It yields the protein CASSKYSLEKAKNIQYF.

The rearrangement links TRBV7-2 to TRBJ1-4; possibly TRBD1 for D (6 bases). Germline loops: CDR1 SGHTA, CDR2 FQGNSA. The CDR3 sequence is 13 residues long. V dropped 5 bases and J dropped 15 bases, with 19 bases sitting between them. CDR3 bases: TGTGCCAGCAGCCAACAGGGACGGGGTAGGATGTTTTTT. Translated, it gives CASSQQGRGRMFF.

The chain carries TRBV7-8 and TRBJ1-1; D not resolved. The V and J ends lost 1 base and 0 bases respectively, with 6 bases between them. The germline V gene encodes CDR1 SGHVS and CDR2 FQNEAQ. The CDR3 is 14 amino acids. The CDR3 nucleotides are TGTGCCAGCAGCTTAGTATCGATGAACACTGAAGCTTTCTTT. This encodes CASSLVSMNTEAFF.

Concerning this clone itself: The same CDR3 is also encoded by other DNA sequences in this sample. The rearrangement uses TRBV7-2 and TRBJ2-1; D is perhaps TRBD2 (5 bases). V shed 1 base and J shed 4 bases, with 8 bases lying between them. The CDR3 consists of 14 residues. Germline V gene data show CDR1 as SGHTA and CDR2 as FQGNSA. The CDR3 DNA sequence: TGTGCCAGCAGCTTAGGACGGGAATACAATGAGCAGTTCTTC. This codes for CASSLGREYNEQFF.

V and J are TRBV9 and TRBJ2-7; the D gene is possibly TRBD1 (5 bases). The CDR3 covers 15 residues. Germline V gene lookup returns CDR1 SGDLS and CDR2 YYNGEE. The V gene lost 0 bases and the J gene lost 0 bases, with 10 bases spanning the gap. For the CDR3, the DNA is TGTGCCAGCAGCGTAGCTAGGGGCGGCTCCTACGAGCAGTACTTC. This codes for CASSVARGGSYEQYF.

The chain joins TRBV7-2 to TRBJ2-6; D is tentatively TRBD1 or TRBD2 (5 bases each). The CDR3 spans 15 residues. CDR1 and CDR2 (germline): SGHTA, FQGNSA. V shed 7 bases and J shed 3 bases, with 13 bases lying between them. This chain's CDR3 is CASTRGVGGANVLTF. DNA for the CDR3: TGTGCCAGCACCCGAGGGGTCGGTGGGGCCAACGTCCTGACTTTC.

The chain couples TRBV4-1 to TRBJ2-5; no clear D gene. The CDR3 runs 13 residues. CDR1 and CDR2 (germline): MGHRA, YSYEKL. Trimming cost V 0 bases and J 5 bases, with 7 bases left between them. CDR3 sequence (DNA): TGCGCCAGCAGCCAAGACCCGACCGAGACCCAGTACTTC. Its protein product is CASSQDPTETQYF.

In its sample, this clone was seen once. Here the CDR3 DNA reads TGTGCCAGCAGCTTATGGGGGGACAGGACGAAGACCCAGTACTTC. Translating it yields CASSLWGDRTKTQYF. The J gene is TRBJ2-5, the V gene TRBV7-8; 8 nucleotides line up with TRBD1. CDR3 length: 15 residues. V was clipped by 2 bases and J by 6 bases; unmatched bases: 8. Looked up from germline, CDR1 is SGHVS and CDR2 is FQNEAQ.

This sequence joins TRBV18 and TRBJ2-1; TRBD2 aligns across 11 bases. The germline CDR1 and CDR2 sequences are KGHSH and LQKENI. With 5 bases clipped from V and 7 bases from J, the junction kept 4 bases outside the gene matches. The CDR3 consists of 14 residues. CDR3 in amino acids: CASSSTSGSNEQFF. DNA of the CDR3: TGTGCCAGCTCAAGTACTAGCGGGAGTAATGAGCAGTTCTTC.

This clone has a handful of counts. The chain joins TRBV30 to TRBJ1-2; no reliable D call. Trimming cost V 1 base and J 8 bases, with 14 bases left between them. Germline V CDR1 and CDR2: GTSNPN, SVGIG (reference sequence). The CDR3 extends over 13 amino acids. The CDR3 sequence: CAWSAMVIQGYTF. CDR3 nucleotides: TGTGCCTGGAGTGCAATGGTCATACAAGGCTACACCTTC.

In this sample, this clone turned up a few times. V gene TRBV25-1 combines with J gene TRBJ2-1; 14 bases fit TRBD2. After removal of 7 bases from V and 7 bases from J, the junction contained 6 bases not matched to a gene. The CDR3 covers 15 residues. The germline CDR1 and CDR2 sequences are MGHDK and SYGVNS. The CDR3 spells CASKGLAGDRNEQFF. CDR3 sequence (DNA): TGTGCCAGCAAGGGACTAGCGGGAGATAGGAATGAGCAGTTCTTC.

Only a few counts were recorded for this clone. Within the sample, other DNA sequences also encode this same CDR3. The chain links TRBV29-1 to TRBJ2-7; D is possibly TRBD1 (6 bases). Germline V CDR1 and CDR2: SQVTM, ANQGSEA. This CDR3 spans 13 amino acids. V dropped 6 bases and J dropped 0 bases, with 12 bases sitting between them. CDR3 amino acids: CSVGQRSSYEQYF. CDR3 DNA sequence: TGCAGCGTCGGACAGCGAAGCTCCTACGAGCAGTACTTC.

The J gene is TRBJ2-7, the V gene TRBV7-9; 9 nucleotides line up with TRBD1. The CDR3 extends over 14 amino acids. CDR1 and CDR2 from the germline V gene are SEHNR and FQNEAQ (reference sequence). The J segment lost 3 bases and the V segment lost 5 bases, leaving 5 bases of the junction unmatched. The CDR3 reads CASSVGQGIYEQYF. The CDR3 region has the DNA TGTGCCAGCAGCGTGGGACAGGGAATCTACGAGCAGTACTTC.

This clone was seen only a few times. This sequence joins TRBV7-2 and TRBJ2-3; D unclear. The length of the CDR3 is 12 residues. Germline CDR1 and CDR2: SGHTA and FQGNSA. V lost 4 bases and J 5 bases, leaving 7 bases between the germline ends. The chain's CDR3 is CASSSYLDTQYF. The CDR3 coding sequence is TGTGCCAGCAGCTCCTACCTAGATACGCAGTATTTT.

This clone was counted between two and nine times. The rearrangement uses TRBV5-4 and TRBJ2-3; 7 nucleotides agree with TRBD2. This CDR3 contains 15 residues. CDR1 and CDR2 (germline): SGHNT, YYREEE (reference sequence). Germline trimming cut 2 bases from V and 0 bases from J; bases unmatched to any gene: 3. This CDR3 reads CASSFTRGSTDTQYF. The DNA of the CDR3 is TGTGCCAGCAGCTTTACGCGGGGGAGCACAGATACGCAGTATTTT.

In this sample, this clone turned up a few times. V and J are TRBV5-1 and TRBJ1-1; no clear D gene. CDR3 length: 12 residues. Germline V gives CDR1 SGHRS, CDR2 YFSETQ. The ends were cut back, 0 bases at V and 10 bases at J, with 10 bases in the middle. CDR3 residues: CASSLAQAPAFF. CDR3 bases: TGCGCCAGCAGCTTGGCGCAGGCTCCAGCTTTCTTT.

This clone turned up a few times. This chain links TRBV6-6 with TRBJ1-2; D is unresolved. CDR3 length: 13 residues. V was shortened by 7 bases and J by 5 bases, with 14 bases between the two germline ends. Germline loops: CDR1 MNHNY, CDR2 SVGAGI (reference sequence). CDR3 sequence: CASMGGQVYGYTF. In DNA form, the CDR3 reads TGTGCCAGCATGGGAGGGCAGGTTTATGGCTACACCTTC.

There are a few counts of this clone. The rearrangement links TRBV30 to TRBJ2-7; TRBD1 aligns across 7 bases. This CDR3 region has 12 residues. V lost 7 bases and J lost 2; bases outside the gene matches: 5. The V gene's germline CDR1 is GTSNPN and CDR2 SVGIG (reference sequence). DNA of the CDR3: TGTGCCTCCAGGGGGACAACCTACGAGCAGTACTTC. Its protein product is CASRGTTYEQYF.

This clone has more than one count but fewer than ten. The sample has other DNA sequences that encode this CDR3 too. The chain couples TRBV30 to TRBJ1-3, with D tentatively TRBD1 (5 bases). Germline values: CDR1 GTSNPN, CDR2 SVGIG (reference sequence). Trimming removed 7 bases at V and 4 bases at J, with 14 bases between. CDR3 size: 13 residues. CDR3 sequence (DNA): TGTGCCTACCGCCAGGGAGGCGGAAACACCATATATTTT. This codes for CAYRQGGGNTIYF.

This clone was counted only a few times. The genes are TRBV7-2 and TRBJ2-1; TRBD2 matches 9 bases. The CDR3 contains 15 residues. CDR1 and CDR2 from the germline V gene are SGHTA and FQGNSA. V lost 5 bases to trimming and J lost 5 bases; unmatched junction nucleotides: 7. CDR3 coding DNA: TGTGCCAGCAGCCCTCAGGCGGGAGGGAACAATGAGCAGTTCTTC. It codes for CASSPQAGGNNEQFF.

J is TRBJ1-2 and V is TRBV28, with D perhaps TRBD1 (5 bases). The ends were cut back, 5 bases at V and 4 bases at J, with 14 bases in the middle. The CDR3 contains 14 residues. Germline CDR1 and CDR2: MDHEN and SYDVKM. CDR3 in DNA: TGTGCCAGCAGTCCCCCAGACGGGACCTATGGCTACACCTTC. It yields the protein CASSPPDGTYGYTF.

This clone has more than one count but fewer than ten. CDR3 in amino acids: CASSLVPESGANVLTF. CDR3 coding DNA: TGCGCCAGCAGCCTCGTCCCGGAATCTGGGGCCAACGTCCTGACTTTC. This chain links TRBV4-3 with TRBJ2-6; no reliable D call. The CDR3 is 16 residues long. Trimming pared 4 bases from V and 1 base from J, leaving 11 bases between. Germline CDR1 and CDR2: LGHNA and YSLEER.

This clone was detected only a few times. The chain combines TRBV5-1 with TRBJ2-1; D remains unclear. Trimming left V 0 bases short and J 7 bases short, with 14 bases between. The CDR3 is made up of 15 amino acids. Germline CDR1 reads SGHRS; CDR2 reads YFSETQ. The CDR3 reads CASSLESPRRNEQFF. CDR3 DNA sequence: TGCGCCAGCAGCTTGGAGTCCCCCCGGCGGAATGAGCAGTTCTTC.